This entry concerns a single T cell receptor beta chain. This sample is drawn from a study of blood T cell repertoires in COVID-19. Study-wide context: From the United States, Italy and Spain came samples of acute and convalescent COVID-19. PBMCs, B-cell-depleted T cells, or T cells were the source of the cDNA or gDNA that made up the material.

Original analysis: Amplification of reference gene primers was used by the study to estimate nucleated cell counts. Profiling relied on immunoSEQ multiplex PCR, and the TCRdb table lists in-frame clones only, not all of them. V, J and clone size are taken as reported in that table, and D and trimming were inferred from the DNA itself. The sample includes roughly 140,000 clones, 85% of them seen just once. The CDR3 is 14 amino acids. Germline loops: CDR1 SGHDT, CDR2 YYEEEE. The V and J ends lost 4 bases and 6 bases, in that order; junction bases with no gene match: 8. This receptor was identified in a man aged 50 to 59 with acute or convalescent COVID-19. The sample was peripheral blood. The chain recombines TRBV5-6 with TRBJ1-2; 8 nucleotides agree with TRBD1. Here the CDR3 reads CASSGNRGDNGYTF. The CDR3 region has the DNA TGTGCCAGCAGCGGAAACAGGGGGGATAATGGCTACACCTTC. Based on the CDR3 plus reference TRBV5-6 and TRBJ1-2, the full variable domain is DAGVTQSPTHLIKTRGQQVTLRCSPKSGHDTVSWYQQALGQGPQFIFQYYEEEERQRGNFPDRFSGHQFPNYSSELNVNALLLGDSALYLCASSGNRGDNGYTFGSGTRLTVV.